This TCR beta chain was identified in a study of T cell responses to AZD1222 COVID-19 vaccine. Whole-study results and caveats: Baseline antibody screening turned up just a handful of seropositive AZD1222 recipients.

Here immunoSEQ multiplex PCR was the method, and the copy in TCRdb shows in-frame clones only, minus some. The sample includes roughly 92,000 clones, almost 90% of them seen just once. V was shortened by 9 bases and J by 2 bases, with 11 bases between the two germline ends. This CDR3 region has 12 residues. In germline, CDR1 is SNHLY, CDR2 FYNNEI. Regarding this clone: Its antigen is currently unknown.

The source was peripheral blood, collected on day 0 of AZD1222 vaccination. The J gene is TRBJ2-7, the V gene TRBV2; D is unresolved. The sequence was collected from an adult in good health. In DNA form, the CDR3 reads TGTGCCAGTTCCGGGCAGGCCTACGAGCAGTACTTC. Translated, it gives CASSGQAYEQYF.